The 18 T cell receptor beta chains given below trace back to one sample, sequenced in a study of Ad26.COV2.S vaccination and SARS-CoV-2 variants. Treatment noted: some 19 received Ad26.COV2.S at low or high dose, single or two shots; roughly 5 received placebo; per-sample allocation not given. Day 63 after the first injection of vaccine or placebo was the sampling time. Profiled with immunoSEQ multiplex PCR; TCRdb holds only in-frame clones, not every one. The sample consists of around 300,000 clones, roughly nine tenths of them appearing once. The sample was peripheral blood, taken in a trial of Ad26.COV2.S vaccine versus placebo. All receptors derive from a person between 18 and 59 years old who received the Ad26.COV2.S COVID-19 vaccine or a placebo.

This chain links TRBV27 with TRBJ2-7, with D perhaps being TRBD1 or TRBD2 (5 bases each). The CDR3 is 14 residues long. Trimming removed 4 bases from V and 1 base from J, with 11 bases in between. The V gene's germline CDR1 is MNHEY and CDR2 SMNVEV (reference sequence). In DNA, the CDR3 is TGTGCCAGCAGTTCAATGGGGGTATCCTACGAGCAGTACTTC. Encoded protein: CASSSMGVSYEQYF.

The chain carries TRBV7-9 and TRBJ1-5; TRBD1 matches 9 bases. With 4 bases clipped from V and 0 bases from J, the junction kept 7 bases outside the gene matches. CDR1 is SEHNR, CDR2 FQNEAQ, per germline (reference sequence). This CDR3 has 17 amino acids. CDR3 DNA sequence: TGTGCCAGCAGCTCGGGACAGGGAATCTATAGCAATCAGCCCCAGCATTTT. Protein product: CASSSGQGIYSNQPQHF.

The V call is TRBV6-5, the J call TRBJ1-2; TRBD1 agrees at 8 bases. The V gene end was trimmed by 2 bases and the J gene end by 2 bases; junction bases not matched to a gene: 7. The germline gives CDR1 MNHEY, CDR2 SVGAGI. The CDR3 contains 16 residues. CDR3 protein: CASSYLGQGRNYGYTF. CDR3 coding DNA: TGTGCCAGCAGTTACCTAGGACAGGGTCGGAACTATGGCTACACCTTC.

The V gene is TRBV30, the J gene TRBJ1-3; D gene unclear. The ends were cut back, 5 bases at V and 2 bases at J, with 7 bases in the middle. This CDR3 spans 12 amino acids. The germline V gene encodes CDR1 GTSNPN and CDR2 SVGIG (reference sequence). The CDR3 DNA follows: TGTGCCTGGTTTGAGGCTGGAAACACCATATATTTT. Translating it yields CAWFEAGNTIYF.

This rearrangement joins TRBV19 to TRBJ1-2; 9 positions match TRBD1. The V segment lost 5 bases and the J segment 2 bases; nucleotides outside the gene matches: 9. The CDR3 consists of 16 residues. From germline, CDR1 is LNHDA and CDR2 SQIVND (reference sequence). For the CDR3, the DNA is TGTGCCAGTAGTGAAATCCCGGGACAGGGAAACTATGGCTACACCTTC. This codes for CASSEIPGQGNYGYTF.

This rearrangement joins TRBV7-9 to TRBJ1-2, with 9 bases matching TRBD1. The CDR3 covers 14 residues. V lost 5 bases and J lost 7; bases outside the gene matches: 8. Germline loops: CDR1 SEHNR, CDR2 FQNEAQ (reference sequence). The CDR3 DNA reads TGTGCCAGCAGCCCCGCCGGGACAGGGTTTGGCTACACCTTC. It encodes CASSPAGTGFGYTF.

A few counts support this clone. The rearrangement uses TRBV19 and TRBJ1-3; D is ambiguous. The V and J ends lost 1 base and 0 bases respectively, with 16 bases between them. The V gene's germline CDR1 is LNHDA and CDR2 SQIVND (reference sequence). CDR3 length: 18 residues. The CDR3 DNA reads as TGTGCCAGTAGTATAGTGACCGCCCGCGGGATCTCTGGAAACACCATATATTTT. Translated, it gives CASSIVTARGISGNTIYF.

V usage is TRBV5-6 and J usage is TRBJ1-6; 10 nucleotides line up with TRBD1. V dropped 5 bases and J dropped 6; count of bases not matched to a gene: 11. The CDR3 contains 17 residues. CDR1 is SGHDT, CDR2 YYEEEE, per germline. The CDR3 nucleotides are TGTGCCAGCAGACCCGGGACAGGGGTACCTTCTAATTCACCCCTCCACTTT. Translated, it gives CASRPGTGVPSNSPLHF. Full variable domain (rest looked up from reference TRBV5-6 and TRBJ1-6): DAGVTQSPTHLIKTRGQQVTLRCSPKSGHDTVSWYQQALGQGPQFIFQYYEEEERQRGNFPDRFSGHQFPNYSSELNVNALLLGDSALYLCASRPGTGVPSNSPLHFGNGTRLTVT.

The gene calls are TRBV24-1 and TRBJ1-2; D unresolved. Per the germline V gene, CDR1 is KGHDR and CDR2 is SFDVKD. With 2 bases removed from V and 8 bases from J, the gap between germline ends came to 11 bases. The CDR3 extends over 13 amino acids. The CDR3 DNA sequence: TGTGCCACCAGTGATTCCCCACCGAGAGGCTACACCTTC. Translating gives CATSDSPPRGYTF.

J is TRBJ1-6 and V is TRBV5-4; 7 bases fit TRBD1. With 0 bases clipped from V and 6 bases from J, the junction kept 6 bases outside the gene matches. This CDR3 has 16 residues. Per germline, CDR1 SGHNT and CDR2 YYREEE (reference sequence). This CDR3 is CASSLGGGGPNSPLHF. The CDR3, as DNA: TGTGCCAGCAGCTTGGGAGGGGGCGGACCTAATTCACCCCTCCACTTT.

The CDR3 region is CASSNGDGRTTPYNEQFF. The CDR3 DNA reads as TGTGCCAGCAGCAATGGAGACGGGAGGACCACACCCTACAATGAGCAGTTCTTC. J is TRBJ2-1 and V is TRBV21-1; the D call TRBD2 from the table was never checked on the DNA. TRBV21-1 is classified as a pseudogene. This CDR3 has 18 amino acids.

The chain recombines TRBV6-5 with TRBJ1-1, with 9 bases identical to TRBD1. The CDR3 runs 14 residues. From germline, CDR1 is MNHEY and CDR2 SVGAGI. Trimming took 8 bases from V and 4 from J; bases not matched to a gene: 8. CDR3 region: CASLRGTGSTEAFF. As DNA, the CDR3 is TGTGCCAGCCTCAGGGGGACAGGGAGCACTGAAGCTTTCTTT.

This rearrangement joins TRBV19 to TRBJ2-7; D remains unclear. This CDR3 is 13 amino acids long. V shed 5 bases and J shed 0 bases, with 8 bases lying between them. Germline CDR1 LNHDA, CDR2 SQIVND (reference sequence). CDR3 sequence (DNA): TGTGCCAGTAGTTCCAGTATCTCCTACGAGCAGTACTTC. The encoded protein is CASSSSISYEQYF.

The chain recombines TRBV28 with TRBJ2-7; D not certain. V gave up 3 bases and J gave up 1 base, with 4 bases separating them. Germline V gene lookup returns CDR1 MDHEN and CDR2 SYDVKM. The CDR3 runs to 12 residues. CDR3 in DNA: TGTGCCAGCAGTTTTCTGTCCTACGAGCAGTACTTC. This codes for CASSFLSYEQYF.

This clone is a singleton in its sample. The chain has TRBV9 and TRBJ2-1; D not resolved. This CDR3 contains 17 residues. V was pared by 0 bases and J by 0 bases, with 13 bases between. The germline V gene encodes CDR1 SGDLS and CDR2 YYNGEE. The CDR3, as DNA: TGTGCCAGCAGCGTAGACGGTCGTTTCTTCTCCTACAATGAGCAGTTCTTC. Protein: CASSVDGRFFSYNEQFF.

Comments on this clone: The same CDR3 is also encoded by other DNA sequences in this sample. V and J are TRBV9 and TRBJ2-5, with D maybe TRBD1 (6 bases). Looked up from germline, CDR1 is SGDLS and CDR2 is YYNGEE. The CDR3 consists of 14 residues. Trimming pared 0 bases from V and 3 bases from J, leaving 9 bases between. The CDR3 sequence: CASSVGGTKETQYF. The DNA of the CDR3 is TGTGCCAGCAGCGTAGGTGGGACAAAAGAGACCCAGTACTTC.

The J gene is TRBJ1-1, the V gene TRBV4-3; D remains unclear. The CDR3 is 15 amino acids. Germline values: CDR1 LGHNA, CDR2 YSLEER. The germline V and J ends were trimmed by 0 bases and 4 bases, with 12 bases remaining between them. CDR3 sequence: CASSQDRFSGTEAFF. CDR3 in DNA: TGCGCCAGCAGCCAAGATCGGTTTTCGGGCACTGAAGCTTTCTTT.

The V gene is TRBV27, the J gene TRBJ2-7; no reliable D call. Looked up from germline, CDR1 is MNHEY and CDR2 is SMNVEV (reference sequence). The CDR3 totals 14 residues. Trimming pared 3 bases from V and 6 bases from J, leaving 15 bases between. The CDR3 region is CASSFTVLGGEQYF. The CDR3, as DNA: TGTGCCAGCAGTTTTACAGTGTTGGGTGGCGAGCAGTACTTC.